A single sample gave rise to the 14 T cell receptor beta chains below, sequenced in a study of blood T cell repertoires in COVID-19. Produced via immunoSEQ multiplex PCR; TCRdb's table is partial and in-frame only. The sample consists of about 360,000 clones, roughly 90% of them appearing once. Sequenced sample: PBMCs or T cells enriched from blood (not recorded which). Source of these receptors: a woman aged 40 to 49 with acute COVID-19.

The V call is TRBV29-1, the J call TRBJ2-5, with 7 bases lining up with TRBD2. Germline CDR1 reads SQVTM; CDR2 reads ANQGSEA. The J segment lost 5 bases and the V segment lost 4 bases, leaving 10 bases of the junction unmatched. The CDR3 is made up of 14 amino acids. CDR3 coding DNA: TGCAGCGTTGGGGGAGGGGAGGTAGTGGAGACCCAGTACTTC. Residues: CSVGGGEVVETQYF.

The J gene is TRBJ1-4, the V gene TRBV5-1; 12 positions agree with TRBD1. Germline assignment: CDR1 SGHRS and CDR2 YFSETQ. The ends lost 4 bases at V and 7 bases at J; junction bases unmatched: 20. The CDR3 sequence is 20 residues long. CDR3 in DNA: TGCGCCAGCAGCCTTGTCGCGACCGGGACAGGGGGCAGTTTAGGTGAAAAACTGTTTTTT. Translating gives CASSLVATGTGGSLGEKLFF. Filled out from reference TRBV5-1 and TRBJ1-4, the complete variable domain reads KAGVTQTPRYLIKTRGQQVTLSCSPISGHRSVSWYQQTPGQGLQFLFEYFSETQRNKGNFPGRFSGRQFSNSRSEMNVSTLELGDSALYLCASSLVATGTGGSLGEKLFFGSGTQLSVL.

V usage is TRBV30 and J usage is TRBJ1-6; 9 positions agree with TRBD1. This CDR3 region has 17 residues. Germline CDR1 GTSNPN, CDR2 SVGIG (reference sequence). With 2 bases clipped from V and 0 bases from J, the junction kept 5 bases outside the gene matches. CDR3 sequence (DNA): TGTGCCTGGAGTCTCGGGACAGGGAGCTCCTATAATTCACCCCTCCACTTT. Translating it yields CAWSLGTGSSYNSPLHF.

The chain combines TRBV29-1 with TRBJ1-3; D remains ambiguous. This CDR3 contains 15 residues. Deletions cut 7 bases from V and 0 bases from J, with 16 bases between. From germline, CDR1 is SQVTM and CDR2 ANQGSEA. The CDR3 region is CSAGSGGSSGNTIYF. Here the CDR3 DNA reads TGCAGCGCAGGTTCGGGTGGGAGCTCTGGAAACACCATATATTTT.

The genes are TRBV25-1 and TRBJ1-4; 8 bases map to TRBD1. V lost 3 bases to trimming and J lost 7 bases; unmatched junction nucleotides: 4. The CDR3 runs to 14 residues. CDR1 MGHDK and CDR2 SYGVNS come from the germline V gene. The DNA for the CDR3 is TGTGCCAGCAGTGACCGGGACAGGCTTGAAAAACTGTTTTTT. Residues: CASSDRDRLEKLFF. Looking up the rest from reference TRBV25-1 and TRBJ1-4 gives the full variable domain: EADIYQTPRYLVIGTGKKITLECSQTMGHDKMYWYQQDPGMELHLIHYSYGVNSTEKGDLSSESTVSRIRTEHFPLTLESARPSHTSQYLCASSDRDRLEKLFFGSGTQLSVL.

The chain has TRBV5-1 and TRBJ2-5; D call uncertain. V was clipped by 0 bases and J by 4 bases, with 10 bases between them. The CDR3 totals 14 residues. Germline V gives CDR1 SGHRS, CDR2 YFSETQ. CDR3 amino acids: CASSLGVNSETQYF. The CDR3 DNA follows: TGCGCCAGCAGCTTGGGCGTAAACTCAGAGACCCAGTACTTC.

CDR3 DNA: TGTGCCAGCTCCCTAGACTACCGTAGCTTTGATACGCAGTATTTT. Translation gives CASSLDYRSFDTQYF. The rearrangement joins TRBV18 to TRBJ2-3, with D possibly matching TRBD2 (5 bases). V was clipped by 6 bases and J by 6 bases, with 19 bases between them. The CDR3 totals 15 residues. The germline gives CDR1 KGHSH, CDR2 LQKENI. Full variable domain (rest looked up from reference TRBV18 and TRBJ2-3): NAGVMQNPRHLVRRRGQEARLRCSPMKGHSHVYWYRQLPEEGLKFMVYLQKENIIDESGMPKERFSAEFPKEGPSILRIQQVVRGDSAAYFCASSLDYRSFDTQYFGPGTRLTVL.

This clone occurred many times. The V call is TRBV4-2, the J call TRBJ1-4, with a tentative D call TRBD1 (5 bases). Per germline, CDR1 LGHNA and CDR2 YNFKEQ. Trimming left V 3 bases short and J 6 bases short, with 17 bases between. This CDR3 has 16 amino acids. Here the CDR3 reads CASSQSPQGGYEKLFF. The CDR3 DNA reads TGTGCCAGCAGCCAGAGTCCGCAGGGTGGGTATGAAAAACTGTTTTTT.

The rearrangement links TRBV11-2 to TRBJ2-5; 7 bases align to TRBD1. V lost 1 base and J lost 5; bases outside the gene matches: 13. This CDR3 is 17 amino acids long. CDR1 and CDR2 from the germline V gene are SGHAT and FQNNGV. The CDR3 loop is CASSLVFLRGSVETQYF. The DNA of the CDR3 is TGTGCCAGCAGCTTAGTGTTTCTCAGGGGGAGTGTGGAGACCCAGTACTTC.

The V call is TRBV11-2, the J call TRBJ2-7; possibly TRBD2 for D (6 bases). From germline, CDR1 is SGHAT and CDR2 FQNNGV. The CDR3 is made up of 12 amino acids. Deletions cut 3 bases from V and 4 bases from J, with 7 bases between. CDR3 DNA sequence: TGTGCCAGCAGCTTGGAGGGTTACGAGCAGTACTTC. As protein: CASSLEGYEQYF. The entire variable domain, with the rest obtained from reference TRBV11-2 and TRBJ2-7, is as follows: EAGVAQSPRYKIIEKRQSVAFWCNPISGHATLYWYQQILGQGPKLLIQFQNNGVVDDSQLPKDRFSAERLKGVDSTLKIQPAKLEDSAVYLCASSLEGYEQYFGPGTRLTVT.

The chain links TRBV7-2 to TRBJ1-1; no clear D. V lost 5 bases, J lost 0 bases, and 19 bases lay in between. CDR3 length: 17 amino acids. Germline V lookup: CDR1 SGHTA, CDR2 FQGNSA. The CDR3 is CASSDYLQFTMNTEAFF. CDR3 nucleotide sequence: TGTGCCAGCAGCGATTACCTACAGTTTACCATGAACACTGAAGCTTTCTTT.

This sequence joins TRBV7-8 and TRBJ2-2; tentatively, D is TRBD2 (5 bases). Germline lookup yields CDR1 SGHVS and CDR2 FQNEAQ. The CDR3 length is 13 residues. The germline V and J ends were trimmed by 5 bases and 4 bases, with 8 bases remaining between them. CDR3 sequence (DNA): TGTGCCAGCAGCGTTACTAGCACCGGGGAGCTGTTTTTT. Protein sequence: CASSVTSTGELFF.

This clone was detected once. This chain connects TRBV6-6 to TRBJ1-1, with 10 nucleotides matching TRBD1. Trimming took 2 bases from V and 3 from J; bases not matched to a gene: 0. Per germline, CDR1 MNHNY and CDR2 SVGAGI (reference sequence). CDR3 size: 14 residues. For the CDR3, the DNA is TGTGCCAGCAGTTACGACAGGGGGCACACTGAAGCTTTCTTT. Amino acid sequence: CASSYDRGHTEAFF.

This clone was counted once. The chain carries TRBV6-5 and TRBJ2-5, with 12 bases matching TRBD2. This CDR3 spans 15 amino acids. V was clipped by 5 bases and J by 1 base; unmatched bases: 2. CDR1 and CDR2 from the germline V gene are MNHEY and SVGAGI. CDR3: CASSQTSGGQETQYF. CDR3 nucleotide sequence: TGTGCCAGCAGTCAGACTAGCGGGGGCCAAGAGACCCAGTACTTC.